These 10 T cell receptor beta chains were sequenced from one sample in a study of cytomegalovirus exposure and HLA in healthy donors. PCR was performed using 60 Vbeta and 13 Jbeta primers. This table comes from immunoSEQ multiplex PCR, and its TCRdb copy is limited to in-frame clones, with some not included. This sample has about 150,000 clones, with around 82% found just once. The sample consisted of PBMCs. The receptor set was obtained from a middle-aged woman in good health and CMV-seropositive.

V is TRBV30 and J is TRBJ2-5, with D possibly matching TRBD1 (6 bases). Germline loops: CDR1 GTSNPN, CDR2 SVGIG (reference sequence). The V gene lost 4 bases and the J gene lost 5 bases, with 11 bases spanning the gap. The CDR3 is 12 residues long. CDR3 DNA sequence: TGTGCCTGGAATAACAGGGCCGAGACCCAGTACTTC. Residues: CAWNNRAETQYF.

The V call is TRBV18, the J call TRBJ1-4; TRBD1 aligns across 12 bases. V gave up 4 bases and J gave up 7 bases; unmatched junction bases: 13. The CDR3 runs 18 residues. Germline CDR1 reads KGHSH; CDR2 reads LQKENI. The CDR3 reads CASSLAGTGGRGAEKLFF. The CDR3 DNA sequence: TGTGCCAGCTCACTGGCCGGGACAGGGGGCCGAGGGGCTGAAAAACTGTTTTTT.

V usage is TRBV5-6 and J usage is TRBJ2-1, with D hard to call. V was shortened by 5 bases and J by 13 bases, with 7 bases between the two germline ends. The CDR3 spans 9 residues. The germline gives CDR1 SGHDT, CDR2 YYEEEE. The CDR3 loop is CASSLNQFF. The DNA for the CDR3 is TGTGCCAGCAGTCTAAACCAGTTCTTC.

The chain uses TRBV5-1 and TRBJ1-6, with 8 bases that match TRBD1. Unmatched junction bases numbered 4, after V lost 0 bases and J lost 8 bases. The CDR3 has 15 amino acids. Germline V lookup: CDR1 SGHRS, CDR2 YFSETQ. CDR3 bases: TGCGCCAGCAGCTTGGATGGACAGGGCCATTCACCCCTCCACTTT. Its translation is CASSLDGQGHSPLHF.

The rearrangement uses TRBV28 and TRBJ1-4, with D perhaps TRBD1 (6 bases). CDR1 MDHEN and CDR2 SYDVKM come from the germline V gene. The CDR3 covers 14 residues. The V and J ends lost 5 bases and 7 bases respectively, with 14 bases between them. CDR3 sequence: CASSPPDRVEKLFF. The CDR3 nucleotides read TGTGCCAGCAGTCCGCCGGACAGAGTTGAAAAACTGTTTTTT.

The gene calls are TRBV2 and TRBJ2-7; possibly TRBD1 for D (5 bases). Germline values: CDR1 SNHLY, CDR2 FYNNEI. The CDR3 extends over 12 amino acids. V lost 4 bases to trimming and J lost 9 bases, with 13 bases between them. The CDR3 here is CASSADTGAQYF. In DNA, the CDR3 is TGTGCCAGCAGTGCTGATACAGGCGCGCAGTACTTC.

This clone was recorded a few times. The J gene is TRBJ2-3, the V gene TRBV5-4, with unresolved D. Looked up from germline, CDR1 is SGHNT and CDR2 is YYREEE (reference sequence). This CDR3 has 14 amino acids. Trimming removed 2 bases from V and 2 bases from J, with 9 bases in between. The DNA for the CDR3 is TGTGCCAGCAGCTTCATAGTTTCCACAGATACGCAGTATTTT. It specifies CASSFIVSTDTQYF.

The J gene is TRBJ2-7, the V gene TRBV29-1, with D possibly TRBD2 on 5 matching bases. The V end lost 4 bases, the J end lost 5 bases, and 15 bases lay between the germline ends. The CDR3 consists of 13 residues. Germline CDR1 reads SQVTM; CDR2 reads ANQGSEA. CDR3 residues: CSVVLETRDEQYF. CDR3 sequence (DNA): TGCAGCGTTGTCCTCGAGACGAGGGACGAGCAGTACTTC.

The gene calls are TRBV2 and TRBJ2-7; tentatively, D is TRBD1 (7 bases). This CDR3 spans 14 amino acids. The germline V and J ends were trimmed by 4 bases and 1 base, with 11 bases remaining between them. CDR1 SNHLY and CDR2 FYNNEI come from the germline V gene. Written as DNA, the CDR3 is TGTGCCAGCAGTGGACAGGGAGGATCCTACGAGCAGTACTTC. Residues: CASSGQGGSYEQYF.

The V gene is TRBV7-6, the J gene TRBJ2-5; 8 bases match TRBD2. After removal of 1 base from V and 3 bases from J, the junction contained 4 bases not matched to a gene. The germline V gene has CDR1 SGHVS and CDR2 FNYEAQ. This CDR3 region has 15 residues. This CDR3 reads CASSLVVSGKETQYF. The DNA of the CDR3 is TGTGCCAGCAGCTTAGTTGTTAGCGGGAAAGAGACCCAGTACTTC.